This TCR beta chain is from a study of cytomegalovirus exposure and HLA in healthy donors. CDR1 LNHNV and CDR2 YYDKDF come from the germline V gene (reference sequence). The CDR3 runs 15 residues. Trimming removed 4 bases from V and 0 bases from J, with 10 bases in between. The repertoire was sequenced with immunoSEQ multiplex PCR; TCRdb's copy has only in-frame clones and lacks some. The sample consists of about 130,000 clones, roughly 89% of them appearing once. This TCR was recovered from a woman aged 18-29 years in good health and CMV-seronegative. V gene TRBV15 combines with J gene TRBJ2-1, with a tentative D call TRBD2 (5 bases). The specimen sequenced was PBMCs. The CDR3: CATSTTRSSYNEQFF. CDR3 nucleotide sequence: TGTGCCACCAGCACTACTAGGAGCTCCTACAATGAGCAGTTCTTC.